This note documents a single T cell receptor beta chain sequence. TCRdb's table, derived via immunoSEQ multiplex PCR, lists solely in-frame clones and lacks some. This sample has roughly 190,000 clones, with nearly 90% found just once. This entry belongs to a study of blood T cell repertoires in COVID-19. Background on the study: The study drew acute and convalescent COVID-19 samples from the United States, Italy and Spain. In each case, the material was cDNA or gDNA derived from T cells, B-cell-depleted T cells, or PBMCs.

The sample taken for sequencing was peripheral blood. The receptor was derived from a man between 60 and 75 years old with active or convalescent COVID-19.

DNA of the CDR3: TGTGCCAGCAGCTTGAGGGGCTCTGGGGCCAACGTCCTGACTTTC. The encoded protein is CASSLRGSGANVLTF. The chain carries TRBV5-6 and TRBJ2-6; D may be TRBD1 (5 bases). Germline lookup yields CDR1 SGHDT and CDR2 YYEEEE. CDR3 length equals 15 residues. Trimming stripped 1 base from V and 0 bases from J, with 5 bases between.